This record covers a single TCR beta chain. The antigen is undetermined. The V and J ends lost 4 bases and 10 bases respectively, with 14 bases between them. Germline V CDR1 and CDR2: SEHNR, FQNEAQ (reference sequence). This CDR3 contains 13 residues. The sample is drawn from a study of shared clonotypes between healthy human individuals. Findings and caveats of the study: Larger richness was generally estimated for naive than memory subsets. In a handful of donors, about 5% of naive CD4 clonotypes appeared in common.

Libraries were prepared by immunoSEQ multiplex PCR; TCRdb keeps only in-frame clonotypes and omits some of them. The sample lists 1.5 million to 2.5 million clones, approximately 94% occurring once. Terminally differentiated effector memory CD45RA+ cells were left out of the naive CD8 fraction, which was CD45RO-negative and positively selected for CCR7. Caucasian adults residing in Nashville, Tennessee made up all the donors. Material for sequencing was naive CD8+ T cells sorted from blood. The V call is TRBV7-9, the J call TRBJ2-1, with D maybe TRBD2 (6 bases). This clonotype was obtained from a man younger than 30 in good health. CDR3 loop: CASSSQLAYEQFF. CDR3 bases: TGTGCCAGCAGCTCTCAACTAGCTTACGAGCAGTTCTTC.